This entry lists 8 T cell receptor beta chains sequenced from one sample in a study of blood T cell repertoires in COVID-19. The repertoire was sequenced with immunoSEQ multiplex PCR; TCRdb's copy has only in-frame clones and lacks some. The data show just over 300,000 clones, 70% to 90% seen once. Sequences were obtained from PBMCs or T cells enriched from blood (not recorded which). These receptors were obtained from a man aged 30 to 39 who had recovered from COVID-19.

In nucleotides, the CDR3 is TGTGCCAGAAGCCTGGATGGCAGGGGAAATTCACCCCTCCACTTT. Amino acid sequence: CARSLDGRGNSPLHF. The chain employs TRBV5-3 and TRBJ1-6; D is possibly TRBD1 (6 bases). TRBV5-3 falls under the ORF class, with uncertain function. The ends were cut back, 4 bases at V and 7 bases at J, with 15 bases in the middle. This CDR3 has 15 residues.

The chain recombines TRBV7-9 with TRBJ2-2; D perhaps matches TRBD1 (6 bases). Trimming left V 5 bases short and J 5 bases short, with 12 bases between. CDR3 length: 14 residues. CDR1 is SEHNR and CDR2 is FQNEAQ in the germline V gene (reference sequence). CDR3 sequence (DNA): TGTGCCAGCAGCCCAGGGACAATAACCGGGGAGCTGTTTTTT. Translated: CASSPGTITGELFF.

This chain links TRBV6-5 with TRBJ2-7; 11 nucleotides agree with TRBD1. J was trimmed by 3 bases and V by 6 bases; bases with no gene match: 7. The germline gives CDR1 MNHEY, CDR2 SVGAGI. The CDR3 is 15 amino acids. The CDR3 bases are TGTGCCAGCAGGAAGGACAGGGGGCGTCTCTACGAGCAGTACTTC. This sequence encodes CASRKDRGRLYEQYF.

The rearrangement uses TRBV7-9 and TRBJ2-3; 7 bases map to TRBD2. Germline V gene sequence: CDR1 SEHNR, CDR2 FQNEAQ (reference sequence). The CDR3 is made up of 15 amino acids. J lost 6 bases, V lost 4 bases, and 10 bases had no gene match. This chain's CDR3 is CASSSRLAAGDTQYF. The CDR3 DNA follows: TGTGCCAGCAGCTCTCGGCTAGCGGCAGGCGATACGCAGTATTTT.

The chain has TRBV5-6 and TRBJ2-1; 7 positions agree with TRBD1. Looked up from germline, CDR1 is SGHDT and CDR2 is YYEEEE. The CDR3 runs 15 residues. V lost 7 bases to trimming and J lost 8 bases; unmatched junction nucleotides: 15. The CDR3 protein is CASGLTGQRVHEQFF. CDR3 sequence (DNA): TGTGCCAGCGGCCTTACGGGACAGAGGGTTCATGAGCAGTTCTTC.

The CDR3 protein is CASSTMTGRAVTEAFF. The CDR3 nucleotides are TGTGCCAGCAGTACCATGACAGGGCGTGCCGTCACTGAAGCTTTCTTT. The rearrangement uses TRBV3-1 (or the pseudogene TRBV3-2) and TRBJ1-1; TRBD1 matches at 7 bases. The CDR3 length is 16 residues. Per germline, CDR1 LGHDT and CDR2 YNNKEL (reference sequence). V lost 6 bases and J lost 4; bases outside the gene matches: 14.

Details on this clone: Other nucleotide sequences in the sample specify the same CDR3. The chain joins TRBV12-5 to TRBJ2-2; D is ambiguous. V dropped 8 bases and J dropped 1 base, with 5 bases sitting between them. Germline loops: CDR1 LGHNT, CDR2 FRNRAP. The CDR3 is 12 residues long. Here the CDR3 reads CASSQNTGELFF. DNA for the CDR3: TGTGCTAGTTCACAGAACACCGGGGAGCTGTTTTTT.

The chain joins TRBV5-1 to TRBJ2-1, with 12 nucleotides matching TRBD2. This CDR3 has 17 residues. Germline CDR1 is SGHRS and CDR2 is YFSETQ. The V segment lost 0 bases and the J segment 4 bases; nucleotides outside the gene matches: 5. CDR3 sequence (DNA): TGCGCCAGCAGCTTGGGTCTAGCGGGGGGGTATTACAATGAGCAGTTCTTC. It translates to CASSLGLAGGYYNEQFF.